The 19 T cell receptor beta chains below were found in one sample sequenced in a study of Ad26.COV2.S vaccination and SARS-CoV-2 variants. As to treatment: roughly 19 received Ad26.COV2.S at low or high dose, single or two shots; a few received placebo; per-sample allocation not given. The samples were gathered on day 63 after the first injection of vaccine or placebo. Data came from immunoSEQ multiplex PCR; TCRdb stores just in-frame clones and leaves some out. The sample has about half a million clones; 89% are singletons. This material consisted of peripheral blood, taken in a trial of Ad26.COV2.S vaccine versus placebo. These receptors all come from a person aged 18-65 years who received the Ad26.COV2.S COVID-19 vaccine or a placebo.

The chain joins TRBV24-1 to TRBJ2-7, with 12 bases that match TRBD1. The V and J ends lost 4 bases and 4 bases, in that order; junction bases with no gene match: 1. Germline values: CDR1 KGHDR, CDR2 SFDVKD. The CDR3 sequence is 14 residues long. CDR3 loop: CATSEGQGAYEQYF. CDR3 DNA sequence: TGTGCCACCAGTGAGGGACAGGGGGCTTACGAGCAGTACTTC.

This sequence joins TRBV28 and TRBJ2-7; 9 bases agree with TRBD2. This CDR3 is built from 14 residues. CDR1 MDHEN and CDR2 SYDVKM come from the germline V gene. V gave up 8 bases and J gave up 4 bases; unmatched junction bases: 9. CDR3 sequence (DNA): TGTGCCAGCGGGGGAGCGGGAGGTCTGTACGAGCAGTACTTC. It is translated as CASGGAGGLYEQYF.

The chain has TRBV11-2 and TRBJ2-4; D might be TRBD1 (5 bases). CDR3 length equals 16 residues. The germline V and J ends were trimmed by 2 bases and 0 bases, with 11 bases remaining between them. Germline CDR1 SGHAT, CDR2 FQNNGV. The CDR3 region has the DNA TGTGCCAGCAGCTTACCACCCGACAGAGCCAAAAACATTCAGTACTTC. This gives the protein CASSLPPDRAKNIQYF.

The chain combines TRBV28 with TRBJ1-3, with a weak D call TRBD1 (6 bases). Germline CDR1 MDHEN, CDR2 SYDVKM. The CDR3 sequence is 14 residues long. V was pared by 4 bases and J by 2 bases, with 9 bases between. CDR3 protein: CASSSGVPGNTIYF. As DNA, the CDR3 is TGTGCCAGCAGTTCAGGGGTCCCTGGAAACACCATATATTTT.

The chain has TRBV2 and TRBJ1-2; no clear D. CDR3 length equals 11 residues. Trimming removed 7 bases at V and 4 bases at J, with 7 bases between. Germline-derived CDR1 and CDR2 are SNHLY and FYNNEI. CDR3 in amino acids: CASTFGYGYTF. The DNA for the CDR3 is TGTGCCAGCACTTTTGGCTATGGCTACACCTTC.

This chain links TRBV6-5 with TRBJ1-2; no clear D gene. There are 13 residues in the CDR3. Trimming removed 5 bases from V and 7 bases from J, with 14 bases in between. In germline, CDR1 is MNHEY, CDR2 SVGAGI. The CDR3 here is CASSPGKHRGYTF. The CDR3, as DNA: TGTGCCAGCAGTCCCGGGAAACATCGTGGCTACACCTTC.

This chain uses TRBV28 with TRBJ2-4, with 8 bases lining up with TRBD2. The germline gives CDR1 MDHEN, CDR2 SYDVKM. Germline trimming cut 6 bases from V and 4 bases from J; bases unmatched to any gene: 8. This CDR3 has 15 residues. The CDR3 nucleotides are TGTGCCAGCAGCTCCGGGGGGGGCGCGAAAAACATTCAGTACTTC. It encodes CASSSGGGAKNIQYF.

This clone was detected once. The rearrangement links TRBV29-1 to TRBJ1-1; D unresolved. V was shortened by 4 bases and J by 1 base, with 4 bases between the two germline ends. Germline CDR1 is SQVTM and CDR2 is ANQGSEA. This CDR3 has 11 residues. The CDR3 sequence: CSVVWNTEAFF. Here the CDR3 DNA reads TGCAGCGTTGTTTGGAACACTGAAGCTTTCTTT.

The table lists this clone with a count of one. CDR3 loop: CASSPHRTGKDTGELFF. Here the CDR3 DNA reads TGTGCCAGCAGCCCCCACAGGACAGGGAAGGACACCGGGGAGCTGTTTTTT. The chain links TRBV5-4 to TRBJ2-2; 8 nucleotides line up with TRBD1. This CDR3 is 17 amino acids long. Germline V CDR1 and CDR2: SGHNT, YYREEE (reference sequence). V shed 4 bases, J shed 3 bases, and the junction held 11 bases outside the gene matches.

CDR3 sequence reads: CSVVVQGRTFF. For the CDR3, the DNA is TGCAGCGTTGTGGTGCAGGGTAGGACTTTCTTT. The chain joins TRBV29-1 to TRBJ1-1; perhaps TRBD1 as D (5 bases). This CDR3 is 11 amino acids long. Trimming cost V 4 bases and J 12 bases, with 15 bases left between them. Germline values: CDR1 SQVTM, CDR2 ANQGSEA.

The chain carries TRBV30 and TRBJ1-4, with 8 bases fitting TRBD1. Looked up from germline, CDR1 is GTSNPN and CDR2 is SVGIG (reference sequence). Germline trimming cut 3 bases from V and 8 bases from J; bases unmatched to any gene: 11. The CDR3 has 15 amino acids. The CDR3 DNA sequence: TGTGCCTGGAGCGGGGGACAGGCCCAGGGCGAAAAACTGTTTTTT. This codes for CAWSGGQAQGEKLFF.

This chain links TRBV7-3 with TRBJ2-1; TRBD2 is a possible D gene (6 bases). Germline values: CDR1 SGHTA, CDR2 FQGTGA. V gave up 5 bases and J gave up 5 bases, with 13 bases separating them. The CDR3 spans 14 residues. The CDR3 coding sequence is TGTGCCAGCAGCACGAGCGGGTTTAACAATGAGCAGTTCTTC. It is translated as CASSTSGFNNEQFF.

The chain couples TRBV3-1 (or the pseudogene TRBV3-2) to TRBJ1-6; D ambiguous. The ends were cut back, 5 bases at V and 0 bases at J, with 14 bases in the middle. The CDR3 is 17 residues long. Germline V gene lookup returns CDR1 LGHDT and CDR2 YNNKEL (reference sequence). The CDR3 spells CASSRTPASSYNSPLHF. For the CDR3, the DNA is TGTGCCAGCAGCAGAACACCCGCGAGCTCCTATAATTCACCCCTCCACTTT.

CDR3 bases: TGTGCCAGTTGCTGGACCCAGTCCTACAATGAGCAGTTCTTC. Its translation: CASCWTQSYNEQFF. The rearrangement links TRBV18 to TRBJ2-1, with no clear D. V lost 9 bases to trimming and J lost 1 base, with 13 bases between them. The CDR3 length is 14 residues. Germline CDR1 reads KGHSH; CDR2 reads LQKENI.

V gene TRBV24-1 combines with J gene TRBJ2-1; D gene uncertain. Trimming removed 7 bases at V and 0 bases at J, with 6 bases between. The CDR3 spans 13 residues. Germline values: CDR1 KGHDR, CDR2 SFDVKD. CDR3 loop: CATRGYSYNEQFF. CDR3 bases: TGTGCCACCAGAGGATACTCCTACAATGAGCAGTTCTTC.

The DNA for the CDR3 is TGTGCCAGCAGCTTATTAACAAACATTCAGTACTTC. Translating gives CASSLLTNIQYF. This chain connects TRBV13 to TRBJ2-4; D gene uncertain. The CDR3 spans 12 residues. In germline, CDR1 is PRHDT, CDR2 FYEKMQ (reference sequence). Trimming pared 2 bases from V and 6 bases from J, leaving 5 bases between.

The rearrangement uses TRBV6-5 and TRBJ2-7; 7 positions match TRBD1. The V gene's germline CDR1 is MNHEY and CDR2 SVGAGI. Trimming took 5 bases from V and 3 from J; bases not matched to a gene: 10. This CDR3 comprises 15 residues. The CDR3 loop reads CASSLVDREHYEQYF. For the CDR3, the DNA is TGTGCCAGCAGTCTTGTTGACAGGGAGCACTACGAGCAGTACTTC.

As DNA, the CDR3 is TGTGCCGGGACCCGGACAGGCCACGAGCAGTACTTC. Residues: CAGTRTGHEQYF. This chain links TRBV2 with TRBJ2-7; TRBD1 matches 7 bases. Germline V CDR1 and CDR2: SNHLY, FYNNEI. The CDR3 extends over 12 amino acids. V trimming: 11 bases; J trimming: 5 bases; junction bases outside the gene matches: 9. Filled out from reference TRBV2 and TRBJ2-7, the complete variable domain reads EPEVTQTPSHQVTQMGQEVILRCVPISNHLYFYWYRQILGQKVEFLVSFYNNEISEKSEIFDDQFSVERPDGSNFTLKIRSTKLEDSAMYFCAGTRTGHEQYFGPGTRLTVT.

This CDR3 reads CSAIDRGGYTF. CDR3 DNA sequence: TGCAGTGCTATCGACAGGGGTGGGTACACCTTC. The genes are TRBV20-1 and TRBJ1-2; 8 bases match TRBD1. Germline V gene data show CDR1 as DFQATT and CDR2 as SNEGSKA (reference sequence). V was clipped by 4 bases and J by 11 bases; unmatched bases: 6. This CDR3 is built from 11 residues.